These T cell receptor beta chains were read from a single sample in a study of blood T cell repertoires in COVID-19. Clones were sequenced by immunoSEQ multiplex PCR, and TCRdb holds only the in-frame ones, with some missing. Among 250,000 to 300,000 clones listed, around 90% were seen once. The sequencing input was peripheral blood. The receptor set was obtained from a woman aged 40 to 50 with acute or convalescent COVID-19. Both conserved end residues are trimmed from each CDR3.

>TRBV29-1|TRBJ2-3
SAWEDTQY
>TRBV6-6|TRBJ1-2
ASTLAGNYGYT
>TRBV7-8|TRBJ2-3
ASSFPRNTQY
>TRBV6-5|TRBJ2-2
ASGGITGDAGELF
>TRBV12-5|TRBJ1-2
ASGLGGLYGYT
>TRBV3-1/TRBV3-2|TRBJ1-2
ASSQDHRAGLYGYT
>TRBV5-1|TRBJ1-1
ASSWGVNTEAF
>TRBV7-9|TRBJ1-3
ASSSGLSDSGNTIY
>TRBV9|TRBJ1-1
ASSAGQGYTEAF
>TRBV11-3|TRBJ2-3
ASSSRTGQPTDTQY
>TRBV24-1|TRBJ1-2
ATRGQIQDGYT
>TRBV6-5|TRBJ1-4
ASSYFDFELF
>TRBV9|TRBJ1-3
ASSVDIAGNTIY
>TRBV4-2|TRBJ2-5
ASSQEPGGGPGETQY
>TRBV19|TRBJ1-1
ASSIGGGRAGTEAF
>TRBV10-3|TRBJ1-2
AISEVDRRYGYT
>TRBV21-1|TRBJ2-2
ASSLGQGFGELF
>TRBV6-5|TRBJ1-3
ASRTGVTGNTIY
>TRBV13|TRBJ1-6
ASSLGQGASSPLH
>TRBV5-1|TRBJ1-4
ASSLTPRKGQGTRAWEKLF
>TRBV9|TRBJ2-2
ASSGMTTNTGELF
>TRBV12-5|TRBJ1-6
ASGRTGSSTYSPLH
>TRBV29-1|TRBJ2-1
SVVTGDPYNEQF
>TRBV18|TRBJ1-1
ASSPLYRGRGTEAF
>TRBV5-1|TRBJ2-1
ASSIGTANNEQF
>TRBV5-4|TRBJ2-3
ASSRQGPSTDTQY
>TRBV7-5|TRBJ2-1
ARSLAGGPRWGEQF
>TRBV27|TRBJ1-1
ASRDYRREAF
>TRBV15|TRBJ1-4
ATKQDSTNEKLF
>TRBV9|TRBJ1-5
ASSAGGGNNQPQH
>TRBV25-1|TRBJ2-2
ASSEAAGELF
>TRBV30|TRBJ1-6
AWGALQFSPLH
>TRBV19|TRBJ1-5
ASRPWTGSSNQPQH
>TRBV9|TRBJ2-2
ASRAGGVGELF
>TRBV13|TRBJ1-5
ASSFGTGRNQPQH
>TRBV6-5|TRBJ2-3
ASSLRGTDTQY